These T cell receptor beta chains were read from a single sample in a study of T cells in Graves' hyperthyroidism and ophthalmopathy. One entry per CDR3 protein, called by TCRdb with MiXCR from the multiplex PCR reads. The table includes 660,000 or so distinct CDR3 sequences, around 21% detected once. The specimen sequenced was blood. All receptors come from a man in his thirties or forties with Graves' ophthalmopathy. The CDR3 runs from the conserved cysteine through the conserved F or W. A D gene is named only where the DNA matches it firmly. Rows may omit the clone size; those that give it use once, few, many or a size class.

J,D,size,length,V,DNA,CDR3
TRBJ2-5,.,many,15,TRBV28,TGTGCCAGCAGCCCCGGGACTCTGGTGGTAGAGACCCAGTACTTC,CASSPGTLVVETQYF
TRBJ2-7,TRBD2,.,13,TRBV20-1,TGCAGTGCATTCCGGGACTATTCCTACGAGCAGTACTTC,CSAFRDYSYEQYF
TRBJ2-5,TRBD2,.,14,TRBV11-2,TGTGCCAGCAGCCCCGGGACTAGCCCTGGGACCCAGTACTTC,CASSPGTSPGTQYF
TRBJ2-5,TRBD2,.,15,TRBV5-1,TGCGCCAGCAGCGCTAACGCGGGGGTTCAAGAGACCCAGTACTTC,CASSANAGVQETQYF
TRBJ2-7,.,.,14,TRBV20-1,TGCAGTGCTAGAGATCCGGAGAGCTCCTACGAGCAGTACTTC,CSARDPESSYEQYF
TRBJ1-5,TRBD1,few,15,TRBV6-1,TGTGCCAGCAGGCGCGACAGGGCTCCCAATCAGCCCCAGCATTTT,CASRRDRAPNQPQHF
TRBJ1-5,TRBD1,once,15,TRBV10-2,TGCGCCAGCAGTGAGTCGAGAGGGGGCAGGCAGCCCCAGCATTTT,CASSESRGGRQPQHF
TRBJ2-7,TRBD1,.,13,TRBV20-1,TGCAGTGCTAGGGGACAGGAGCTAGGGGAGCAGTACTTC,CSARGQELGEQYF
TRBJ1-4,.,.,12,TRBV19,TGTGCCAGTAGTCGCCGTAATGAAAAACTGTTTTTT,CASSRRNEKLFF
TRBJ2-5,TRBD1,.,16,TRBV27,TGTGCCAGCAGTAGACGGGACAGGGTCATTCTTGGGACCCAGTACTTC,CASSRRDRVILGTQYF
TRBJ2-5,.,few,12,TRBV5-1,TGCGCCAGCACCACAGGGTTTGAGACCCAGTACTTC,CASTTGFETQYF
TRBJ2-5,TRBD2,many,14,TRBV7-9,TGTGCCAGCAGCCAGCGGGAGGGCCGAGAGACCCAGTACTTC,CASSQREGRETQYF
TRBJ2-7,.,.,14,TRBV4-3,TGCGCCAGCAGCCAAGGCGAGGGGCCCTACGAGCAGTACTTC,CASSQGEGPYEQYF
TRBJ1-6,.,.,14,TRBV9,TGTGCCAGCAGCGTAGCCTCATCGCACTCACCCCTCCACTTT,CASSVASSHSPLHF
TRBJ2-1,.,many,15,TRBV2,TGTGCCAGCAGGAATGAGTGGGTCAGATACAATGAGCAGTTCTTC,CASRNEWVRYNEQFF
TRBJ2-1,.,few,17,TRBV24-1,TGTGCCACCAGTGACCATCTAACTAGCAGAAGCTACAATGAGCAGTTCTTC,CATSDHLTSRSYNEQFF
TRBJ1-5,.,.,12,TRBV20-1,TGCAGTGCCGCCGGCGGGTATCAGCCCCAGCATTTT,CSAAGGYQPQHF
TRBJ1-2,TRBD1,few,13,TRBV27,TGTGCCAGCAGAGGCAGGGGGCGGGATGGCTACACCTTC,CASRGRGRDGYTF
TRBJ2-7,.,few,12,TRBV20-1,TGCAGTGCACAGACTAGTAGGTACGAGCAGTACTTC,CSAQTSRYEQYF
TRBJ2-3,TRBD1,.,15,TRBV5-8,TGTGCCAGCAGCTGGGGACAGGGGGACACAGATACGCAGTATTTT,CASSWGQGDTDTQYF
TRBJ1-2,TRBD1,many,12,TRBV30,TGTGCCTGGAGTACAGGGGACTATGGCTACACCTTC,CAWSTGDYGYTF
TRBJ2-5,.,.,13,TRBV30,TGTGCCTGGACCCCGGGTGATACAGAGACCCAGTACTTC,CAWTPGDTETQYF